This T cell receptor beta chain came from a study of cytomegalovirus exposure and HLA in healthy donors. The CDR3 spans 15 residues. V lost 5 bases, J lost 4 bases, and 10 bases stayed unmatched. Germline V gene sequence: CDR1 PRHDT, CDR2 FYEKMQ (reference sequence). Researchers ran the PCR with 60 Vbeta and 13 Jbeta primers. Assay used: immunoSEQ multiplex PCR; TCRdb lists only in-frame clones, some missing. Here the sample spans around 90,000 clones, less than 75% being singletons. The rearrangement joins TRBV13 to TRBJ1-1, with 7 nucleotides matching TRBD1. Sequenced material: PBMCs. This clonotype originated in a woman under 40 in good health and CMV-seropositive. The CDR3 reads CASSPRQGRSTEAFF. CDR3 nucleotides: TGTGCCAGCAGCCCCCGACAGGGAAGGTCCACTGAAGCTTTCTTT.